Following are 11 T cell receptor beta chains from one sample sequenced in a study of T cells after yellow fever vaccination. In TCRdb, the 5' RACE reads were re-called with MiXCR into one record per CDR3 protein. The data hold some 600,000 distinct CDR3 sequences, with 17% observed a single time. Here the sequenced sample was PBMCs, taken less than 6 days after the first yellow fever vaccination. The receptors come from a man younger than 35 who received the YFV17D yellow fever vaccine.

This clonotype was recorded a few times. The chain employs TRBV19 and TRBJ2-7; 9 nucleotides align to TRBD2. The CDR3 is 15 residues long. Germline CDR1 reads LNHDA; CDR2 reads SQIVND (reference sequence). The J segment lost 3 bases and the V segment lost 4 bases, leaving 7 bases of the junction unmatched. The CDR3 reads CASSSYSGGVYEQYF. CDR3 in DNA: TGTGCCAGTAGTAGTTATAGCGGGGGAGTCTACGAGCAGTACTTC.

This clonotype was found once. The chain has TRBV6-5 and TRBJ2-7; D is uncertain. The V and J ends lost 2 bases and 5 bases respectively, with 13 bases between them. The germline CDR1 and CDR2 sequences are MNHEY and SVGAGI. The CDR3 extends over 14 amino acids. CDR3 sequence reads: CASSYSRPPDEQYF. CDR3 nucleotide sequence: TGTGCCAGCAGTTACAGCCGGCCTCCGGACGAGCAGTACTTC.

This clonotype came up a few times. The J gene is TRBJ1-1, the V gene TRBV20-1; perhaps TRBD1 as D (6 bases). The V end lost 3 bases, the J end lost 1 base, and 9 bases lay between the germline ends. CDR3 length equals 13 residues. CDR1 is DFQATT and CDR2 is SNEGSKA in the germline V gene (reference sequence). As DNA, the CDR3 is TGCAGTGCTAGGTCAGGGGCGAACACTGAAGCTTTCTTT. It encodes CSARSGANTEAFF.

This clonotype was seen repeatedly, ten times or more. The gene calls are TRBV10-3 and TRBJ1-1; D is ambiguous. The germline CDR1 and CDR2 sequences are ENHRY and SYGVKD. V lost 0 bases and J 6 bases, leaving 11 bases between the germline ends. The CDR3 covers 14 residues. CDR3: CAISESRGSSEAFF. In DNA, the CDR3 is TGTGCCATCAGTGAGTCTCGGGGTTCATCTGAAGCTTTCTTT.

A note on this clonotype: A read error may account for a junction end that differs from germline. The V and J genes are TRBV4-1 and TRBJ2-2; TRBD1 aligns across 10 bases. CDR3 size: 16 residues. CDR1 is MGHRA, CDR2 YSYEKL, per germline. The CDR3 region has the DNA TGCGCCGGCAGCCAACCGGACAGGGGGGACACCGGGGAGCTGTTTTTT. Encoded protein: CAGSQPDRGDTGELFF.

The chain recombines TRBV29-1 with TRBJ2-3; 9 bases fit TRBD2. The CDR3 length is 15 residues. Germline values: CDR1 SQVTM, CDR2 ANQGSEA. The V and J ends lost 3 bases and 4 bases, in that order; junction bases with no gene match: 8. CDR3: CSVDSSRGGSDTQYF. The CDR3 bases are TGCAGCGTTGACTCATCGCGGGGGGGTTCAGATACGCAGTATTTT.

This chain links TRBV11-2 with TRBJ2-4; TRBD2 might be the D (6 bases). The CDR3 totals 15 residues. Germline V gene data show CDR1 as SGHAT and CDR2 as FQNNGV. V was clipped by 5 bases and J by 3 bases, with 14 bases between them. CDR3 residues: CASSGLWRGKNIQYF. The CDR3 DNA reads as TGTGCCAGCAGCGGCCTGTGGCGGGGCAAAAACATTCAGTACTTC.

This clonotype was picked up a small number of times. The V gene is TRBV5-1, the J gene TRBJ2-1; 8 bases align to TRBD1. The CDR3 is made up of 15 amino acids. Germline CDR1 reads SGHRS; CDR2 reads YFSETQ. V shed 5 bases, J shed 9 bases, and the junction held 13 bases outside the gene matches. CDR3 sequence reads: CASRRSAGQGAEQFF. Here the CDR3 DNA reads TGCGCCAGCAGGAGAAGTGCCGGACAGGGCGCTGAGCAGTTCTTC.

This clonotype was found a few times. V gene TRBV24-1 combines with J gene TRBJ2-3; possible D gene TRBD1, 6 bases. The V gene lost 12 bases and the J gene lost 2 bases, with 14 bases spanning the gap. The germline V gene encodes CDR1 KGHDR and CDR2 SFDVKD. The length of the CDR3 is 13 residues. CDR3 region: CAVRAGDTDTQYF. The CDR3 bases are TGTGCCGTAAGGGCAGGGGACACAGATACGCAGTATTTT.

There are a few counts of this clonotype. The CDR3 bases are TGCGCCAGCAGCCGTCGTCCCGGGACAGGAATTAGCAATCAGCCCCAGCATTTT. Translation gives CASSRRPGTGISNQPQHF. J is TRBJ1-5 and V is TRBV4-1; 8 nucleotides align to TRBD1. V lost 4 bases, J lost 0 bases, and 11 bases stayed unmatched. Germline-derived CDR1 and CDR2 are MGHRA and YSYEKL. This CDR3 is built from 18 residues.

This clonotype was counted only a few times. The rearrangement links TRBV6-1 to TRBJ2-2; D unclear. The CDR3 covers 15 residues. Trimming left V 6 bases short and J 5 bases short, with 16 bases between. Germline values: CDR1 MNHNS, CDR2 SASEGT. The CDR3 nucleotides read TGTGCCAGCAGACCCACAGCCCTGGGGACCGGGGAGCTGTTTTTT. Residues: CASRPTALGTGELFF.